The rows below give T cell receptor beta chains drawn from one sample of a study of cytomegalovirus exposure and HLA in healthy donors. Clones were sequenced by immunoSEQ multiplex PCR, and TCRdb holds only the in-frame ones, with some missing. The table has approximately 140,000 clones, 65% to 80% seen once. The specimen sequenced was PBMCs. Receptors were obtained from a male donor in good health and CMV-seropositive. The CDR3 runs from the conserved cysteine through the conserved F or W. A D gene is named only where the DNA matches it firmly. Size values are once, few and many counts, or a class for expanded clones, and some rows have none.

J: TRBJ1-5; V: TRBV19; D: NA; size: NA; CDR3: CASQTGNQPQHF; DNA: TGTGCCAGTCAAACAGGCAATCAGCCCCAGCATTTT
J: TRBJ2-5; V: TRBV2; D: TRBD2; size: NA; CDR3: CASSEGSGGQETQYF; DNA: TGTGCCAGCTCCGAAGGTAGCGGGGGTCAAGAGACCCAGTACTTC
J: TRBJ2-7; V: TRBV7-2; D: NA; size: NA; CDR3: CASSLGRGHEQYF; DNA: TGTGCCAGCAGCTTGGGCAGGGGCCACGAGCAGTACTTC
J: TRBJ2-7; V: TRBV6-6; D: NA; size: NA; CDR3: CASSYSKLAGFNEQYF; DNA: TGTGCCAGCAGTTACTCGAAATTAGCAGGGTTCAACGAGCAGTACTTC
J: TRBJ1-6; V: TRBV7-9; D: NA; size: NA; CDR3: CASSLVGTGNSPLHF; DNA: TGTGCCAGCAGCTTAGTAGGGACTGGTAATTCACCCCTCCACTTT
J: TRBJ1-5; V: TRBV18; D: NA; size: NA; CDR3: CASSSVRAGVWPQPQHF; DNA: TGTGCCAGCTCATCGGTCCGGGCAGGGGTATGGCCTCAGCCCCAGCATTTT
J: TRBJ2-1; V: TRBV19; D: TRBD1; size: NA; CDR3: CASIRRHQGVSYNEQFF; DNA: TGTGCCAGTATCCGCCGACACCAGGGGGTATCCTACAATGAGCAGTTCTTC
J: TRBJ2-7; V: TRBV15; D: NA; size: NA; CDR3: CATSLRVRSYEQYF; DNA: TGTGCCACCAGCCTCCGGGTTAGATCCTACGAGCAGTACTTC
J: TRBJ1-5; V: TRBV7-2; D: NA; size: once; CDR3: CASSQRGNQPQHF; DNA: TGTGCCAGCAGCCAAAGGGGGAATCAGCCCCAGCATTTT
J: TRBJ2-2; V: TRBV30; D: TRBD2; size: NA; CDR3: CAWSERLAGSPNTGELFF; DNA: TGTGCCTGGAGTGAGAGACTAGCGGGATCTCCGAACACCGGGGAGCTGTTTTTT
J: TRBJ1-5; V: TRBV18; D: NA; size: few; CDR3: CASSPAGQPQHF; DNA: TGTGCCAGCTCACCCGCCGGTCAGCCCCAGCATTTT
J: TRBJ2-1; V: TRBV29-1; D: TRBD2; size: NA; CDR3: CSVATSDYNEQFF; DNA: TGCAGCGTGGCGACTAGCGACTACAATGAGCAGTTCTTC
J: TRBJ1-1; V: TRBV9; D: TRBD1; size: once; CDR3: CASSPRQGLITEAFF; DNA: TGTGCCAGCAGCCCCCGACAGGGCTTGATCACTGAAGCTTTCTTT
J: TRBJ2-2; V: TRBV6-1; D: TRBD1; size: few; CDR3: CASSEGDRGSEELFF; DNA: TGTGCCAGCAGTGAAGGCGACAGGGGAAGCGAGGAGCTGTTTTTT
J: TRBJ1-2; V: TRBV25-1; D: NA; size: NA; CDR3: CASSLDGNYGYTF; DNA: TGTGCCAGCTCCCTCGACGGGAACTATGGCTACACCTTC
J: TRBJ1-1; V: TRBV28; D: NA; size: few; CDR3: CASSLGGVSGTEAFF; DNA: TGTGCCAGCAGCCTAGGAGGGGTATCGGGCACTGAAGCTTTCTTT
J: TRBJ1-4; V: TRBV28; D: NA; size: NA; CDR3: CASSLTVNEKLFF; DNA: TGTGCCAGCAGTTTAACAGTCAATGAAAAACTGTTTTTT
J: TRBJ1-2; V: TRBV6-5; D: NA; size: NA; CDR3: CASSYDSSYGYTF; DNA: TGTGCCAGCAGTTACGACAGCTCATATGGCTACACCTTC
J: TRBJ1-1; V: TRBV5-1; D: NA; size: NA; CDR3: CASSLGGRGEAFF; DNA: TGCGCCAGCAGCTTAGGGGGTCGGGGTGAAGCTTTCTTT
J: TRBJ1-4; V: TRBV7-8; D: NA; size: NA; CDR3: CASSSAWGEGEKLFF; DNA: TGTGCCAGCAGCTCGGCTTGGGGGGAGGGTGAAAAACTGTTTTTT
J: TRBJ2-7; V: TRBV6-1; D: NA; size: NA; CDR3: CASRTGQGLVSEQYF; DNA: TGTGCCAGCAGAACCGGGCAGGGTCTGGTCTCCGAGCAGTACTTC
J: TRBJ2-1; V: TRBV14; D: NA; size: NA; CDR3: CASSQDRGGWVNEQFF; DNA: TGTGCCAGCAGCCAAGATCGAGGAGGTTGGGTCAATGAGCAGTTCTTC
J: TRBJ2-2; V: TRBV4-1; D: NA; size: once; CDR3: CASSHLSPWELFF; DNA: TGCGCCAGCAGCCACCTATCCCCTTGGGAGCTGTTTTTT
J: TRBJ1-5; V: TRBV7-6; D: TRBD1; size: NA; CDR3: CASSSQPGQGDQPQHF; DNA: TGTGCCAGCAGCTCCCAACCGGGACAGGGTGATCAGCCCCAGCATTTT
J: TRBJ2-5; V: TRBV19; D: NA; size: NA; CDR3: CASTRTGEWETQYF; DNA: TGTGCCAGTACCAGGACGGGGGAGTGGGAGACCCAGTACTTC
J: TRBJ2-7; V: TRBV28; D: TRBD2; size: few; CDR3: CASTGSGRSYEQYF; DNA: TGTGCCAGCACCGGTAGCGGGAGAAGCTACGAGCAGTACTTC
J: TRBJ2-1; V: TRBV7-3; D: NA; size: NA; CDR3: CASSLLASSYNEQFF; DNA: TGTGCCAGCAGCTTACTAGCTAGCTCCTACAATGAGCAGTTCTTC
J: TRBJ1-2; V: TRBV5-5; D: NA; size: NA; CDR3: CASSSGTPGYGYTF; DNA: TGTGCCAGCAGTTCGGGTACGCCGGGCTATGGCTACACCTTC
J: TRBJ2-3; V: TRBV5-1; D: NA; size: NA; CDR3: CASSLVASDTQYF; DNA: TGCGCCAGCAGCCTTGTAGCGTCAGATACGCAGTATTTT
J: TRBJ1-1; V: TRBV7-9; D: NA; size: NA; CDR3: CASSLLSTGWTEAFF; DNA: TGTGCCAGCAGCTTATTGTCTACAGGGTGGACTGAAGCTTTCTTT
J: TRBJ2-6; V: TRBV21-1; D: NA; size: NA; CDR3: CASSKDRGGVSGANVLTF; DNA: TGTGCCAGCAGCAAAGACAGGGGGGGGGTCTCTGGGGCCAACGTCCTGACTTTC
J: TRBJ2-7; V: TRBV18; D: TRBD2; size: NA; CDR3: CASSPGGLAGSEQYF; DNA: TGTGCCAGCTCGCCAGGGGGACTAGCGGGGAGTGAGCAGTACTTC
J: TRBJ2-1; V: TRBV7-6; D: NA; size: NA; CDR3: CASTEGTYNEQFF; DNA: TGTGCCAGCACAGAGGGAACGTACAATGAGCAGTTCTTC
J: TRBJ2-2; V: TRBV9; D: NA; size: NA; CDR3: CASSVRPRGGELFF; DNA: TGTGCCAGCAGCGTCAGGCCTCGGGGCGGGGAGCTGTTTTTT
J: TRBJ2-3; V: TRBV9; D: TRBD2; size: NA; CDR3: CASSAGGGHLSTDTQYF; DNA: TGTGCCAGCAGCGCGGGGGGGGGACATTTAAGCACAGATACGCAGTATTTT
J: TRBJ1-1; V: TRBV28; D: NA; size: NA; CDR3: CASSFTRGNTEAFF; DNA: TGTGCCAGCAGTTTTACCAGGGGAAACACTGAAGCTTTCTTT
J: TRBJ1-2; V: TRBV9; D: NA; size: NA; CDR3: CASSEYMGQGGYTF; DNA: TGTGCCAGCAGCGAATACATGGGGCAGGGTGGCTACACCTTC
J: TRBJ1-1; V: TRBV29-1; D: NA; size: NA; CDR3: CSVDGGKNTEAFF; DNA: TGCAGCGTTGACGGGGGGAAGAACACTGAAGCTTTCTTT
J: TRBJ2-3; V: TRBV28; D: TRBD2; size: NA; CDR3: CASSFSGLELPDTQYF; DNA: TGTGCCAGCAGTTTTTCGGGACTAGAGTTACCAGATACGCAGTATTTT